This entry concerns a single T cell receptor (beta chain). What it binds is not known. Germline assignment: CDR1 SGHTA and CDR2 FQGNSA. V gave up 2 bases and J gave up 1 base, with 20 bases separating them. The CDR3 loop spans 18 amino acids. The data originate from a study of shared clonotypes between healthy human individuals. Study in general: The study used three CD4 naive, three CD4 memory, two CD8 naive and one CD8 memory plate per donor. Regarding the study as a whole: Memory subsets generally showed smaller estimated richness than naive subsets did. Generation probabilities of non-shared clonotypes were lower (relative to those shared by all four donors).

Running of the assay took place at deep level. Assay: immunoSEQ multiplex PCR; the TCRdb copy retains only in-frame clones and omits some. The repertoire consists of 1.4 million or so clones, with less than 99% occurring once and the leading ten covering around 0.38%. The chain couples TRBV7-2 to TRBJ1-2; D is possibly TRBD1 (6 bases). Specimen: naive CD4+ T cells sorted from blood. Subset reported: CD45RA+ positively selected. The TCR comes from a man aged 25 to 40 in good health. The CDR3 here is CASSLTGGLTGVNYGYTF. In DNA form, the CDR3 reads TGTGCCAGCAGCTTAACGGGGGGGCTGACAGGTGTTAACTATGGCTACACCTTC. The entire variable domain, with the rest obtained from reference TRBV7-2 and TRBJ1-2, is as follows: GAGVSQSPSNKVTEKGKDVELRCDPISGHTALYWYRQSLGQGLEFLIYFQGNSAPDKSGLPSDRFSAERTGGSVSTLTIQRTQQEDSAVYLCASSLTGGLTGVNYGYTFGSGTRLTVV.